This T cell receptor (beta chain) was observed in a study of radiotherapy plus CTLA-4 blockade in lung cancer. Measured with immunoSEQ multiplex PCR; TCRdb has only the in-frame clones, and not every one. The repertoire has 77,000 or so clones, under 75% of them found once; the top ten carry approximately 9.9%. Details on this clone: The antigen remains unidentified.

Patients had chemo-refractory metastatic non-small-cell lung cancer and received focal radiation plus CTLA-4 blockade that used ipilimumab. Findings and caveats of the study: Expansion in blood of tumor-derived TCR clones was seen after radiotherapy plus ipilimumab. Dynamics of early blood T cell clones, together with interferon-beta, were reportedly the best predictors of response.

This clonotype originated in a human donor with non-small cell lung cancer whose response to radiotherapy plus ipilimumab could not be evaluated. This material consisted of peripheral blood, taken from a patient treated with radiotherapy plus ipilimumab.

CDR3 DNA sequence: TGTGCCAGCAGTGAAATGGGACTAGCGGGGATCTACAATGAGCAGTTCTTC. It yields the protein CASSEMGLAGIYNEQFF. The genes are TRBV6-1 and TRBJ2-1, with 13 bases aligning to TRBD2. Germline V gene lookup returns CDR1 MNHNS and CDR2 SASEGT. The ends lost 2 bases at V and 3 bases at J; junction bases unmatched: 4. This CDR3 is 17 amino acids long.